Each of the 23 T cell receptor beta chains below was sequenced from the same sample in a study of regulatory T cells in long-lasting Graves disease. Time point defined: newly diagnosed GD, antithyroid drugs for less than 3 months. RNA from PBMCs was the source of the TCR library. The authors built TCR beta libraries using iRepertoire HTBI primers and Arm-PCR of CDR3 regions. One entry per CDR3 protein, called by TCRdb with MiXCR from the multiplex PCR reads. The sample lists roughly 500,000 distinct CDR3 sequences; less than 15% were seen once. This sample also belongs to another study, concerning T cells in Graves' hyperthyroidism and ophthalmopathy.

Here the sequenced sample was peripheral blood mononuclear cells (PBMCs), taken at new diagnosis, from a patient treated with antithyroid drugs. These receptors all stem from a man younger than 40 with Graves disease.

This clonotype was detected many times. This chain connects TRBV7-2 to TRBJ2-1; 11 nucleotides line up with TRBD2. Trimming cost V 1 base and J 5 bases; bases outside gene matches: 4. Germline V gene data show CDR1 as SGHTA and CDR2 as FQGNSA. The CDR3 runs to 16 residues. CDR3 region: CASSLVGTSGDNEQFF. CDR3 sequence (DNA): TGTGCCAGCAGCTTAGTGGGGACTAGCGGAGACAATGAGCAGTTCTTC.

This clonotype was picked up many times. The CDR3, as DNA: TGTGCCAGCAGCTTAGCGGGAGCGGGGGAGACCCAGTACTTC. Its protein product is CASSLAGAGETQYF. The chain combines TRBV13 with TRBJ2-5; 7 nucleotides align to TRBD2. V was clipped by 1 base and J by 5 bases; unmatched bases: 4. Germline V CDR1 and CDR2: PRHDT, FYEKMQ (reference sequence). There are 14 residues in the CDR3.

This clonotype has just a few counts. The conserved phenylalanine or tryptophan normally closing the CDR3 is absent here, so this likely arose from a read error. The DNA is left out, because the CDR3 cannot be placed on it with certainty; the CDR3 is given as TCRdb lists it. This rearrangement joins TRBV10-2 to TRBJ2-5; the D call TRBD2 from the table was never checked on the DNA. The CDR3 is made up of 8 amino acids, end residues included. Per germline, CDR1 WSHSY and CDR2 SAAADI. The CDR3 is CASSPEGT.

This clonotype came up many times. V and J are TRBV20-1 and TRBJ1-5, with D perhaps TRBD1 (5 bases). Germline V lookup: CDR1 DFQATT, CDR2 SNEGSKA (reference sequence). This CDR3 comprises 15 residues. Deletions cut 3 bases from V and 6 bases from J, with 18 bases between. CDR3 loop: CSARETSVGGQPQHF. The DNA of the CDR3 is TGCAGTGCTAGGGAGACTTCGGTGGGGGGTCAGCCCCAGCATTTT.

This clonotype was counted at least ten times. The rearrangement joins TRBV30 to TRBJ2-2; D is uncertain. Germline CDR1 reads GTSNPN; CDR2 reads SVGIG (reference sequence). V was cut by 0 bases and J by 5 bases, with 13 bases left in between. This CDR3 is 15 amino acids long. For the CDR3, the DNA is TGTGCCTGGAGTGTAGCGCCTTACCGTACCGGGGAGCTGTTTTTT. This translates into CAWSVAPYRTGELFF.

This clonotype has more than one count but fewer than ten. V gene TRBV18 combines with J gene TRBJ2-2; D not certain. Germline CDR1 and CDR2: KGHSH and LQKENI. The CDR3 totals 13 residues. The V end lost 11 bases, the J end lost 5 bases, and 15 bases lay between the germline ends. Written as DNA, the CDR3 is TGTGCCCTTAGACCAGCCGAGACCGGGGAGCTGTTTTTT. Encoded protein: CALRPAETGELFF.

This clonotype has at least ten counts. The chain joins TRBV6-1 to TRBJ2-1, with 9 bases that match TRBD2. Germline V gives CDR1 MNHNS, CDR2 SASEGT. The V gene end was trimmed by 6 bases and the J gene end by 5 bases; junction bases not matched to a gene: 5. CDR3 size: 14 residues. CDR3 in DNA: TGTGCCAGCAGATCGGGACTAGCCCACAATGAGCAGTTCTTC. Protein product: CASRSGLAHNEQFF.

The chain is built from TRBV9 and TRBJ2-1; TRBD2 aligns across 14 bases. Unmatched junction bases numbered 7, after V lost 4 bases and J lost 7 bases. Per the germline V gene, CDR1 is SGDLS and CDR2 is YYNGEE. The CDR3 length is 16 residues. The CDR3 region has the DNA TGTGCCAGCAGCTTTACCGGGACTAGCGGGAGTAATGAGCAGTTCTTC. Its protein product is CASSFTGTSGSNEQFF.

A word on this clonotype: A far larger clone is one nucleotide away, so this likely arose from a read error. The chain combines TRBV11-2 with TRBJ2-3; TRBD2 agrees at 8 bases. The J call may be mistaken, given a closer DNA end match to TRBJ2-7. CDR3 size: 16 residues. The germline V gene encodes CDR1 SGHAT and CDR2 FQNNGV. CDR3 in amino acids: CASSLAGGRTYNEQYF. CDR3 in DNA: TGTGCCAGCAGCTTGGCGGGGGGACGGACGTACAATGAGCAGTACTTC.

This clonotype was seen ten or more times. The chain employs TRBV18 and TRBJ1-5, with D possibly TRBD1 on 5 matching bases. The CDR3 is 15 residues long. With 3 bases removed from V and 0 bases from J, the gap between germline ends came to 9 bases. Per germline, CDR1 KGHSH and CDR2 LQKENI. In nucleotides, the CDR3 is TGTGCCAGCTCACCTTCGGGGGATAGCAATCAGCCCCAGCATTTT. Its translation is CASSPSGDSNQPQHF.

In this sample, this clonotype turned up a few times. This chain links TRBV6-1 with TRBJ2-5, with 7 bases that match TRBD1. Germline V gene data show CDR1 as MNHNS and CDR2 as SASEGT. With 6 bases clipped from V and 7 bases from J, the junction kept 5 bases outside the gene matches. The CDR3 is made up of 12 amino acids. Here the CDR3 DNA reads TGTGCCAGCAGCCTAAGACAGGGGACCCAGTACTTC. This sequence encodes CASSLRQGTQYF.

This clonotype was recorded many times. V gene TRBV6-1 combines with J gene TRBJ2-7, with D possibly matching TRBD1 (6 bases). This CDR3 has 14 amino acids. Germline V gives CDR1 MNHNS, CDR2 SASEGT. V was shortened by 2 bases and J by 2 bases, with 10 bases between the two germline ends. The CDR3 is CASSEMGQTYEQYF. The CDR3 DNA reads TGTGCCAGCAGTGAAATGGGACAAACCTACGAGCAGTACTTC.

This clonotype was detected many times. The J gene is TRBJ1-1, the V gene TRBV5-1; 8 nucleotides match TRBD1. CDR1 and CDR2 (germline): SGHRS, YFSETQ. The ends lost 4 bases at V and 4 bases at J; junction bases unmatched: 9. This CDR3 spans 15 amino acids. The CDR3 DNA reads as TGCGCCAGCAGCCACGGCGGGACAGGCGGCACTGAAGCTTTCTTT. Protein sequence: CASSHGGTGGTEAFF.

This rearrangement joins TRBV9 to TRBJ2-1, with D perhaps TRBD2 (5 bases). Trimming left V 0 bases short and J 1 base short, with 11 bases between. Germline CDR1 and CDR2: SGDLS and YYNGEE. This CDR3 is 16 amino acids long. The CDR3 DNA reads as TGTGCCAGCAGCGTAGAGGCTAGCAGGTCCTACAATGAGCAGTTCTTC. Translated, it gives CASSVEASRSYNEQFF.

At least ten counts were recorded for this clonotype. The V gene is TRBV2, the J gene TRBJ2-1; 10 bases are shared with TRBD2. CDR1 is SNHLY, CDR2 FYNNEI, per germline. The CDR3 extends over 16 amino acids. V was pared by 7 bases and J by 2 bases, with 8 bases of the junction left unmatched. For the CDR3, the DNA is TGTGCCAGCACCCTAGCGGGAGTCCCCCCCTACAATGAGCAGTTCTTC. Its protein is CASTLAGVPPYNEQFF.

This clonotype showed up many times. V is TRBV4-1 and J is TRBJ1-5; D is undetermined. The germline V and J ends were trimmed by 0 bases and 0 bases, with 6 bases remaining between them. CDR3 length: 15 amino acids. Germline V gene lookup returns CDR1 MGHRA and CDR2 YSYEKL. CDR3: CASSQEGGSNQPQHF. CDR3 bases: TGCGCCAGCAGCCAAGAGGGCGGTAGCAATCAGCCCCAGCATTTT.

This clonotype showed up many times. The chain recombines TRBV18 with TRBJ2-1; a weak D match, TRBD1 (6 bases). Germline V gene data show CDR1 as KGHSH and CDR2 as LQKENI. The CDR3 runs 13 residues. The ends were cut back, 6 bases at V and 4 bases at J, with 10 bases in the middle. The CDR3 is CASSPDSYNEQFF. CDR3 in DNA: TGTGCCAGCTCGCCGGACAGTTACAATGAGCAGTTCTTC.

As to this clonotype: This likely reflects a read error, since a far larger clone is one base away. The V and J genes are TRBV9 and TRBJ2-2; D unclear. Trimming removed 1 base at V and 6 bases at J, with 1 base between. Germline CDR1 SGDLS, CDR2 YYNGEE. This CDR3 comprises 11 residues. The chain's CDR3 is CASSVPGELFF. In DNA form, the CDR3 reads TGTGCCAGCAGCGTACCCGGGGAGCTGTTTTTT.

This clonotype was counted between two and nine times. The rearrangement links TRBV7-2 to TRBJ2-7, with a possible D match to TRBD1 (6 bases). V was trimmed by 6 bases and J by 2 bases, leaving 32 bases between them. The CDR3 runs 20 residues. Germline V lookup: CDR1 SGHTA, CDR2 FQGNSA. CDR3 bases: TGTGCCAGCAGGACCCTATACACGGACAGTGCCCCGATCGAAACCTACGAGCAGTACTTC. Its protein is CASRTLYTDSAPIETYEQYF.

This clonotype was counted at least ten times. The chain combines TRBV5-1 with TRBJ1-6; tentatively, D is TRBD1 (5 bases). V was shortened by 0 bases and J by 6 bases, with 7 bases between the two germline ends. Germline loops: CDR1 SGHRS, CDR2 YFSETQ. The CDR3 is 14 residues long. The CDR3 region has the DNA TGCGCCAGCAGCTTGGAACAGGTTAATTCACCCCTCCACTTT. It codes for CASSLEQVNSPLHF.

The DNA of the CDR3 is TGTGCCAGCCACAGGGGGCAAGGGTCGAGCTCCTACAATGAGCAGTTCTTC. This translates into CASHRGQGSSSYNEQFF. The chain recombines TRBV6-1 with TRBJ2-1, with 9 bases matching TRBD1. Per germline, CDR1 MNHNS and CDR2 SASEGT. J lost 0 bases, V lost 8 bases, and 11 bases had no gene match. This CDR3 contains 17 residues.

This clonotype was detected only a few times. This may arise from a read error, as a much more abundant clone is one base away. The chain uses TRBV27 and TRBJ1-2, with D uncertain. CDR1 and CDR2 from the germline V gene are MNHEY and SMNVEV (reference sequence). Trimming left V 2 bases short and J 4 bases short, with 14 bases between. This CDR3 has 15 amino acids. CDR3 nucleotides: TGTGCCAGCAGTTTAGAATCGATCGGGAGCTATGGCTACACCTTC. Translating gives CASSLESIGSYGYTF.

This clonotype was seen a few times. This rearrangement joins TRBV5-1 to TRBJ2-2, with 8 nucleotides matching TRBD2. CDR3 length: 15 residues. Germline V gene data show CDR1 as SGHRS and CDR2 as YFSETQ. The V gene end was trimmed by 2 bases and the J gene end by 4 bases; junction bases not matched to a gene: 4. CDR3 DNA: TGCGCCAGCAGCTTTGGACTAGCCGTCACCGGGGAGCTGTTTTTT. This sequence encodes CASSFGLAVTGELFF.